A single sample is the source of the 23 T cell receptor beta chains below, sequenced in a study of shared clonotypes between healthy human individuals (TCRdb year 2020). The method behind the library was the immunoSEQ multiplex PCR assay. Held by TCRdb, this immuneACCESS table contains in-frame sequences only and omits some clones. Under half of the omission traces to an unresolved V gene where checked; the cause of the rest is unknown. Within this sample are some 2 million clones, with roughly 95% of them counted one time only. The ten most abundant clones make up approximately 1.2% of the sample. For the CD8 naive samples, CD45RO-negative cells were positively selected for CCR7, yielding a CD45RA+CCR7+ population from which TemRA cells were excluded. The sequenced sample consisted of naive CD8+ T cells sorted from blood. The cell subset or site label on this specimen signifies: CD45RA+CCR7+. The receptors shown here come from a young man in good health.

A remark on this clone: The sample carries other DNA sequences with the same CDR3. This chain joins TRBV29-1 and TRBJ2-2; D is perhaps TRBD1 (5 bases). V lost 4 bases and J 6 bases, leaving 6 bases between the germline ends. This CDR3 comprises 11 residues. Germline-derived CDR1 and CDR2 are SQVTM and ANQGSEA. The CDR3 DNA is TGCAGCGTTGGGGGCTCCGGGGAGCTGTTTTTT. It is translated as CSVGGSGELFF.

The table lists this clone with a count of one. The sample carries other DNA sequences with the same CDR3. The rearrangement links TRBV5-6 to TRBJ1-1; D is unresolved. The V and J ends lost 0 bases and 4 bases respectively, with 7 bases between them. Germline V gene data show CDR1 as SGHDT and CDR2 as YYEEEE. This CDR3 has 13 residues. CDR3 bases: TGTGCCAGCAGCTTGGGTGGAGGCACTGAAGCTTTCTTT. This codes for CASSLGGGTEAFF.

The chain recombines TRBV7-3 with TRBJ2-1, with a weak D call TRBD2 (6 bases). Trimming shortened V by 0 bases and J by 5 bases, and 17 bases separated the two germline ends. The CDR3 extends over 17 amino acids. CDR1 is SGHTA, CDR2 FQGTGA, per germline. CDR3 bases: TGTGCCAGCAGCTTAACGCATCTTCCCGGGGGTAACAATGAGCAGTTCTTC. This sequence encodes CASSLTHLPGGNNEQFF.

Comments on this clone: At the DNA level, this CDR3 is encoded by other sequences in the same sample as well. The chain carries TRBV9 and TRBJ2-4, with no clear D. There are 13 residues in the CDR3. Trimming took 0 bases from V and 8 from J, leaving 9 bases between them. Germline values: CDR1 SGDLS, CDR2 YYNGEE. The CDR3 DNA sequence: TGTGCCAGCAGCGTAGGTGGCCAGGACATTCAGTACTTC. Its translation is CASSVGGQDIQYF. The full variable domain, its missing parts supplied by reference TRBV9 and TRBJ2-4, is DSGVTQTPKHLITATGQRVTLRCSPRSGDLSVYWYQQSLDQGLQFLIQYYNGEERAKGNILERFSAQQFPDLHSELNLSSLELGDSALYFCASSVGGQDIQYFGAGTRLSVL.

Remarks on this clone: This sample includes further DNA sequences coding for the same CDR3. This chain joins TRBV13 and TRBJ2-7; tentatively, D is TRBD1 or TRBD2 (5 bases each). V dropped 3 bases and J dropped 3 bases, with 9 bases sitting between them. Germline values: CDR1 PRHDT, CDR2 FYEKMQ (reference sequence). This CDR3 has 13 residues. CDR3: CASSLGVGYEQYF. In nucleotides, the CDR3 is TGTGCCAGCAGCTTGGGGGTTGGCTACGAGCAGTACTTC.

CDR3 sequence (DNA): TGTGCCAGCAGCTTAGTCCTAGCGGGGTTGGACATTCAGTACTTC. Protein sequence: CASSLVLAGLDIQYF. V gene TRBV7-9 combines with J gene TRBJ2-4; 9 positions match TRBD2. Germline V gives CDR1 SEHNR, CDR2 FQNEAQ (reference sequence). The ends lost 1 base at V and 8 bases at J; junction bases unmatched: 6. This CDR3 region has 15 residues.

Comment on this clone: Other DNA sequences in the same sample also yield this CDR3. This chain uses TRBV2 with TRBJ1-1, with D hard to call. Germline CDR1 and CDR2: SNHLY and FYNNEI. The CDR3 spans 11 residues. The V and J ends lost 8 bases and 1 base respectively, with 5 bases between them. Here the CDR3 DNA reads TGTGCCAGCGGTTCGAACACTGAAGCTTTCTTT. Amino acids: CASGSNTEAFF.

The chain combines TRBV5-6 with TRBJ2-3; 11 bases fit TRBD1. The germline V gene has CDR1 SGHDT and CDR2 YYEEEE. V was clipped by 4 bases and J by 4 bases; unmatched bases: 11. The CDR3 extends over 17 amino acids. This CDR3 reads CASSRTGQGALPDTQYF. The CDR3 region has the DNA TGTGCCAGCAGCCGAACCGGACAGGGGGCGCTTCCAGATACGCAGTATTTT.

Remarks on this clone: Additional DNA sequences in this sample encode the identical CDR3. J is TRBJ1-1 and V is TRBV27, with D uncertain. Germline-derived CDR1 and CDR2 are MNHEY and SMNVEV (reference sequence). The CDR3 spans 13 residues. V lost 0 bases and J lost 5, with 7 bases in between. CDR3 in amino acids: CASSLSRGTEAFF. CDR3 DNA sequence: TGTGCCAGCAGTTTATCCCGGGGAACTGAAGCTTTCTTT.

This clone was picked up one time. This chain uses TRBV20-1 with TRBJ1-2; D perhaps matches TRBD1 (5 bases). Between the trimmed V and J ends, which lost 4 bases and 8 bases, there was a span of 11 bases. CDR1 DFQATT and CDR2 SNEGSKA come from the germline V gene (reference sequence). The CDR3 loop spans 11 amino acids. The CDR3 sequence is CSANGGEGYTF. The CDR3 DNA follows: TGCAGTGCTAACGGGGGGGAGGGCTACACCTTC.

Turning to this clone: The same CDR3 is also encoded by other DNA sequences in this sample. The chain has TRBV5-1 and TRBJ2-1; D call uncertain. Germline V gives CDR1 SGHRS, CDR2 YFSETQ. V was shortened by 5 bases and J by 5 bases, with 5 bases between the two germline ends. The CDR3 consists of 11 residues. The CDR3, as DNA: TGCGCCAGCAGTACAGACAATGAGCAGTTCTTC. Its protein is CASSTDNEQFF.

This chain's CDR3 is CASSISAYSNQPQHF. The CDR3 DNA reads TGTGCCAGTAGTATCTCTGCTTATAGCAATCAGCCCCAGCATTTT. The chain recombines TRBV19 with TRBJ1-5; D is uncertain. The CDR3 runs 15 residues. Germline CDR1 is LNHDA and CDR2 is SQIVND (reference sequence). V dropped 3 bases and J dropped 0 bases, with 9 bases sitting between them.

This sequence joins TRBV2 and TRBJ2-7, with 14 bases fitting TRBD2. The germline CDR1 and CDR2 sequences are SNHLY and FYNNEI. The CDR3 length is 15 residues. The junction had 1 base not matched to a gene; V was cut back by 3 bases and J by 3 bases. CDR3 loop: CASSEGLAGDYEQYF. The CDR3 nucleotides read TGTGCCAGCAGTGAGGGACTAGCGGGGGACTACGAGCAGTACTTC.

The chain recombines TRBV28 with TRBJ2-7; 14 bases align to TRBD2. J gave up 5 bases and V 0 bases, and 3 bases lay outside the gene matches. This CDR3 is built from 16 residues. Looked up from germline, CDR1 is MDHEN and CDR2 is SYDVKM. CDR3 bases: TGTGCCAGCAGTTTATGGACTAGCGGGGGGGCGGACGAGCAGTACTTC. It encodes CASSLWTSGGADEQYF.

The V gene is TRBV4-1, the J gene TRBJ1-1; D perhaps matches TRBD1 (6 bases). Trimming cost V 4 bases and J 4 bases, with 25 bases left between them. CDR3 length equals 18 residues. The germline gives CDR1 MGHRA, CDR2 YSYEKL. Here the CDR3 reads CASSPGGAGGGLGTEAFF. The CDR3 bases are TGCGCCAGCAGCCCTGGAGGTGCGGGGGGCGGATTGGGCACTGAAGCTTTCTTT.

The V and J genes are TRBV2 and TRBJ2-7; possible D gene TRBD2, 7 bases. The CDR3 consists of 13 residues. V lost 10 bases to trimming and J lost 1 base, with 14 bases between them. Germline V gene sequence: CDR1 SNHLY, CDR2 FYNNEI. This CDR3 reads CAIQGGNSYEQYF. CDR3 bases: TGTGCCATACAGGGAGGGAATTCCTACGAGCAGTACTTC.

This chain connects TRBV21-1 to TRBJ2-7; the D call TRBD1 from the table was never checked on the DNA. TRBV21-1 is reported as a pseudogene. This CDR3 has 17 amino acids. CDR3 loop: CASSSSTRPGHYYEQYF. CDR3 sequence (DNA): TGTGCCAGCAGCTCATCGACTCGTCCGGGACACTACTACGAGCAGTACTTC.

This chain joins TRBV29-1 and TRBJ2-2; D possibly corresponds to TRBD1 (5 bases). The CDR3 has 12 amino acids. Trimming took off 7 bases at V and 5 bases at J, with 11 bases between the two ends. Germline-derived CDR1 and CDR2 are SQVTM and ANQGSEA. CDR3: CSGLKGTGELFF. CDR3 nucleotide sequence: TGCAGCGGCCTTAAGGGGACCGGGGAGCTGTTTTTT.

Notes on this clone: The identical CDR3 is also encoded by other nucleotide sequences in the sample. The chain uses TRBV5-6 and TRBJ1-2, with 8 positions matching TRBD1. Per germline, CDR1 SGHDT and CDR2 YYEEEE. CDR3 length: 14 residues. The V and J ends lost 2 bases and 6 bases, in that order; junction bases with no gene match: 6. The CDR3 protein is CASSFQGAGDGYTF. As DNA, the CDR3 is TGTGCCAGCAGCTTTCAGGGGGCAGGGGATGGCTACACCTTC. Based on the CDR3 plus reference TRBV5-6 and TRBJ1-2, the full variable domain is DAGVTQSPTHLIKTRGQQVTLRCSPKSGHDTVSWYQQALGQGPQFIFQYYEEEERQRGNFPDRFSGHQFPNYSSELNVNALLLGDSALYLCASSFQGAGDGYTFGSGTRLTVV.

A remark on this clone: Germline and junction disagree at one end, which may indicate a read error. V usage is TRBV19 and J usage is TRBJ2-5; no reliable D call. The CDR3 covers 16 residues. CDR1 LNHDA and CDR2 SQIVND come from the germline V gene (reference sequence). In nucleotides, the CDR3 is TGTGCCAGTAGTCTAGAGGACGCCGCTCCACAAGAGACCCAGTACTTC. Protein sequence: CASSLEDAAPQETQYF.

This clone was observed a single time. This chain joins TRBV7-9 and TRBJ2-1; maybe TRBD2 (5 bases). Trimming pared 1 base from V and 8 bases from J, leaving 15 bases between. Per germline, CDR1 SEHNR and CDR2 FQNEAQ (reference sequence). The CDR3 is 15 amino acids. The CDR3 DNA follows: TGTGCCAGCAGCTTAGGCGGGTGGGCGCCCTATGAGCAGTTCTTC. This sequence encodes CASSLGGWAPYEQFF.

This clone has a handful of counts. This rearrangement joins TRBV7-9 to TRBJ2-2, with 9 bases that match TRBD1. V was clipped by 5 bases and J by 6 bases; unmatched bases: 7. This CDR3 is built from 15 residues. Germline values: CDR1 SEHNR, CDR2 FQNEAQ (reference sequence). This chain's CDR3 is CASSATQGASGELFF. In DNA, the CDR3 is TGTGCCAGCAGCGCAACACAGGGGGCATCCGGGGAGCTGTTTTTT.

The chain links TRBV27 to TRBJ2-7; D may be TRBD2 (5 bases). The CDR3 contains 14 residues. Trimming pared 3 bases from V and 3 bases from J, leaving 12 bases between. CDR1 is MNHEY, CDR2 SMNVEV, per germline (reference sequence). CDR3 nucleotide sequence: TGTGCCAGCAGTTTCCGGGGATCACGCTACGAGCAGTACTTC. It is translated as CASSFRGSRYEQYF.